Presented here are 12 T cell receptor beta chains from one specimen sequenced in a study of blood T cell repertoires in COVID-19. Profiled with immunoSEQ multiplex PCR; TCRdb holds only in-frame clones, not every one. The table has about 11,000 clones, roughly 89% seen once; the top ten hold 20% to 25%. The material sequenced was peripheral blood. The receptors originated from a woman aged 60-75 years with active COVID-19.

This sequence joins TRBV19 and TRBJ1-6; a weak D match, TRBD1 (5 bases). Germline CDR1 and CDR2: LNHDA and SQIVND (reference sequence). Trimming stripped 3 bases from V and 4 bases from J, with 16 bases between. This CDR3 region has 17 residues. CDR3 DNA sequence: TGTGCCAGTAGTATCCGACAGAGAACCCTATATAATTCACCCCTCCACTTT. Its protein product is CASSIRQRTLYNSPLHF.

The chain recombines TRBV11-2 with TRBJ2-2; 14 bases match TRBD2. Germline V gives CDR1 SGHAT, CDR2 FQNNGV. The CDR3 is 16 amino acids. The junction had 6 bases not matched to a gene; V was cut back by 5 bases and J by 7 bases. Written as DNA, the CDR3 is TGTGCCAGCAGCGAAGGGACTAGCGGGAGAATCGGGGAGCTGTTTTTT. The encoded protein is CASSEGTSGRIGELFF.

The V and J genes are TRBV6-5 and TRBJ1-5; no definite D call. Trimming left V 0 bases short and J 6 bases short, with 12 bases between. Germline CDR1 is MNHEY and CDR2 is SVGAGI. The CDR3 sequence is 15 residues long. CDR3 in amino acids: CASSYSSGVGQPQHF. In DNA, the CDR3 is TGTGCCAGCAGTTACTCCTCCGGGGTGGGTCAGCCCCAGCATTTT.

DNA of the CDR3: TGTGCCAGCAGGGGCCAGCCAAGTGGGACCCAGTACTTC. It is translated as CASRGQPSGTQYF. The V and J genes are TRBV9 and TRBJ2-5; D remains unclear. The ends were cut back, 5 bases at V and 7 bases at J, with 15 bases in the middle. The CDR3 spans 13 residues. The V gene's germline CDR1 is SGDLS and CDR2 YYNGEE.

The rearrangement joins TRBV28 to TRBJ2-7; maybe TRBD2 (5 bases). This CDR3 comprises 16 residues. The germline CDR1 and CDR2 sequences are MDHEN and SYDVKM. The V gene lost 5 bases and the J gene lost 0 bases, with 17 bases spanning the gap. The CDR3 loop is CASSPQSSGYSYEQYF. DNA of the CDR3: TGTGCCAGCAGTCCCCAATCCAGCGGTTACTCCTACGAGCAGTACTTC.

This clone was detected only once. Here the CDR3 DNA reads TGCGCCAGCAGCTTACGGGACAGGGTGTCCCCTGGGGCCAACGTCCTGACTTTC. Amino acids: CASSLRDRVSPGANVLTF. The J gene is TRBJ2-6, the V gene TRBV5-1; 9 bases map to TRBD1. Per the germline V gene, CDR1 is SGHRS and CDR2 is YFSETQ. This CDR3 comprises 18 residues. V gave up 2 bases and J gave up 2 bases; unmatched junction bases: 8.

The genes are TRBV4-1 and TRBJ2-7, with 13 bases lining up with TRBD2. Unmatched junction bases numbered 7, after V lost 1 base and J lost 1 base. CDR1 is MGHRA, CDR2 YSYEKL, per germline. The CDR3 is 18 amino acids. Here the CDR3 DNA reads TGCGCCAGCAGCCAAGCAACTAGCGGGAGGGCACGGTCCTACGAGCAGTACTTC. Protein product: CASSQATSGRARSYEQYF.

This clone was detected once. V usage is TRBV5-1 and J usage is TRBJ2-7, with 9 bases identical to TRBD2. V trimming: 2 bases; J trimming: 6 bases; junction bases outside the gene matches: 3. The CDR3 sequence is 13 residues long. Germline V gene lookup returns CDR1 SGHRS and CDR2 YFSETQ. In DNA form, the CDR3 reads TGCGCCAGCAGCTTAAGCGGGGGGCCCGAGCAGTACGTC. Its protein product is CASSLSGGPEQYV.

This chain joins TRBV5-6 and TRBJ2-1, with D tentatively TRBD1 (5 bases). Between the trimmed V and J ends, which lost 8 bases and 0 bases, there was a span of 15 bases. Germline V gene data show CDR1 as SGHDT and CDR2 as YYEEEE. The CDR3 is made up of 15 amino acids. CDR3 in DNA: TGTGCCAGTCTGTCTCAGGGTAGCTCCTACAATGAGCAGTTCTTC. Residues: CASLSQGSSYNEQFF.

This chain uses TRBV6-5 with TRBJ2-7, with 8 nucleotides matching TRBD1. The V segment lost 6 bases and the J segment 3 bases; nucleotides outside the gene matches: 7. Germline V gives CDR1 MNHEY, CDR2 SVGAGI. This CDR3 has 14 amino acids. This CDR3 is CASSSGTGIYEQYF. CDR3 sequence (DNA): TGTGCCAGCAGCTCCGGGACAGGTATCTACGAGCAGTACTTC.

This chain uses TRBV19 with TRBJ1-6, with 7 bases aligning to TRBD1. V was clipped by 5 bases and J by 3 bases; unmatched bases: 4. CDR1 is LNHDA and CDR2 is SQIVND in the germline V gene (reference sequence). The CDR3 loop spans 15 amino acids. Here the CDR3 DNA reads TGTGCCAGTAGTTCGGGACAGCACTATAATTCACCCCTCCACTTT. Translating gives CASSSGQHYNSPLHF.

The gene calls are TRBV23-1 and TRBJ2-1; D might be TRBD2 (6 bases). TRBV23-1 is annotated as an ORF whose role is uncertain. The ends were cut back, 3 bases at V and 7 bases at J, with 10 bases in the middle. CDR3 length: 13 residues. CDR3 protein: CASSQKGGNEQFF. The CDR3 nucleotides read TGCGCCAGCAGTCAGAAGGGAGGAAATGAGCAGTTCTTC.